These 18 T cell receptor beta chains originate from one sample sequenced in a study of blood T cell repertoires in COVID-19. Some clones are missing from TCRdb's copy, which holds only in-frame ones; the method was immunoSEQ multiplex PCR. This sample has 300,000 to 350,000 clones, with around 91% found just once. Sequencing was done on a sample of peripheral blood. The receptors stem from a woman aged 40 to 50 with COVID-19, enrolled during active disease.

This chain connects TRBV3-1 (or the pseudogene TRBV3-2) to TRBJ1-5; D possibly corresponds to TRBD1 (6 bases). Germline V lookup: CDR1 LGHDT, CDR2 YNNKEL (reference sequence). This CDR3 is 16 amino acids long. V was trimmed by 4 bases and J by 1 base, leaving 14 bases between them. The DNA for the CDR3 is TGTGCCAGCAGCCGCAGACAGGATGAAAGCAATCAGCCCCAGCATTTT. Amino acids: CASSRRQDESNQPQHF.

V usage is TRBV28 and J usage is TRBJ1-1; tentative D call: TRBD1 (6 bases). The CDR3 consists of 14 residues. The germline V and J ends were trimmed by 1 base and 4 bases, with 10 bases remaining between them. From germline, CDR1 is MDHEN and CDR2 SYDVKM. The CDR3 protein is CASSLLGGATEAFF. CDR3 coding DNA: TGTGCCAGCAGTTTATTGGGGGGGGCCACTGAAGCTTTCTTT.

In its sample, this clone was seen once. This chain uses TRBV28 with TRBJ1-5; no definite D call. CDR1 and CDR2 from the germline V gene are MDHEN and SYDVKM. The CDR3 consists of 13 residues. V was trimmed by 6 bases and J by 6 bases, leaving 12 bases between them. The CDR3 DNA is TGTGCCAGCAGCCCTCTGGCAGGTCAGCCCCAGCATTTT. Encoded protein: CASSPLAGQPQHF.

The chain uses TRBV9 and TRBJ1-1, with a tentative D call TRBD1 (6 bases). V dropped 3 bases and J dropped 2 bases, with 23 bases sitting between them. Germline CDR1 SGDLS, CDR2 YYNGEE. The CDR3 extends over 18 amino acids. CDR3 protein: CASSALPGGGPLNTEAFF. The CDR3 DNA reads as TGTGCCAGCAGCGCACTCCCGGGGGGGGGCCCACTCAACACTGAAGCTTTCTTT.

V gene TRBV7-2 combines with J gene TRBJ2-7, with 7 bases fitting TRBD1. The CDR3 consists of 15 residues. The J segment lost 0 bases and the V segment lost 6 bases, leaving 8 bases of the junction unmatched. Germline V gene lookup returns CDR1 SGHTA and CDR2 FQGNSA. In nucleotides, the CDR3 is TGTGCCAGCAGGGGTTCCCGGGACAGCTCCTACGAGCAGTACTTC. Translated: CASRGSRDSSYEQYF.

The chain carries TRBV15 and TRBJ1-3; D gene unclear. The CDR3 loop spans 15 amino acids. V was pared by 0 bases and J by 2 bases, with 8 bases between. Germline V gives CDR1 LNHNV, CDR2 YYDKDF (reference sequence). Here the CDR3 DNA reads TGTGCCACCAGCAGAGATCCGGGTCCTGGAAACACCATATATTTT. Translated: CATSRDPGPGNTIYF. Full variable domain (outside the CDR3, taken from reference TRBV15 and TRBJ1-3): DAMVIQNPRYQVTQFGKPVTLSCSQTLNHNVMYWYQQKSSQAPKLLFHYYDKDFNNEADTPDNFQSRRPNTSFCFLDIRSPGLGDTAMYLCATSRDPGPGNTIYFGEGSWLTVV.

The rearrangement joins TRBV6-5 to TRBJ2-7; TRBD1 aligns across 7 bases. This CDR3 spans 13 amino acids. Germline assignment: CDR1 MNHEY and CDR2 SVGAGI. J was trimmed by 5 bases and V by 6 bases; bases with no gene match: 7. CDR3 in amino acids: CASRGWTGHEQYF. The CDR3, as DNA: TGTGCCAGCAGGGGATGGACAGGTCACGAGCAGTACTTC.

The V call is TRBV7-8, the J call TRBJ1-1, with 9 bases identical to TRBD1. This CDR3 spans 13 amino acids. Germline loops: CDR1 SGHVS, CDR2 FQNEAQ. Unmatched junction bases numbered 1, after V lost 3 bases and J lost 5 bases. Written as DNA, the CDR3 is TGTGCCAGCAGCTTCGACAGGGGGACTGAAGCTTTCTTT. Translating gives CASSFDRGTEAFF.

The J gene is TRBJ2-1, the V gene TRBV27; TRBD2 aligns across 7 bases. Germline values: CDR1 MNHEY, CDR2 SMNVEV (reference sequence). With 4 bases clipped from V and 4 bases from J, the junction kept 10 bases outside the gene matches. The CDR3 covers 16 residues. The DNA for the CDR3 is TGTGCCAGCAGTTCTGTAGGCGGGGGTAAATACAATGAGCAGTTCTTC. It codes for CASSSVGGGKYNEQFF.

The chain carries TRBV28 and TRBJ1-2, with 8 bases aligning to TRBD1. The germline gives CDR1 MDHEN, CDR2 SYDVKM. The V and J ends lost 2 bases and 2 bases, in that order; junction bases with no gene match: 4. This CDR3 contains 15 residues. CDR3 in amino acids: CASSLGGQGNYGYTF. The CDR3 DNA is TGTGCCAGCAGTTTAGGAGGACAGGGAAACTATGGCTACACCTTC.

The chain carries TRBV11-2 and TRBJ2-7; TRBD1 matches at 7 bases. J gave up 2 bases and V 5 bases, and 3 bases lay outside the gene matches. This CDR3 region has 13 residues. CDR1 is SGHAT, CDR2 FQNNGV, per germline. The DNA of the CDR3 is TGTGCCAGCAGCCCCACAGGGGCCTACGAGCAGTACTTC. It specifies CASSPTGAYEQYF.

The V and J genes are TRBV7-2 and TRBJ2-3, with 7 bases matching TRBD1. The CDR3 contains 17 residues. From germline, CDR1 is SGHTA and CDR2 FQGNSA. Trimming took 7 bases from V and 0 from J; bases not matched to a gene: 13. CDR3 sequence: CASTGRWTGASTDTQYF. CDR3 nucleotides: TGTGCCAGCACAGGACGTTGGACAGGCGCTAGCACAGATACGCAGTATTTT.

The chain recombines TRBV30 with TRBJ1-3; D call uncertain. Trimming removed 0 bases at V and 0 bases at J, with 15 bases between. The CDR3 length is 17 residues. The germline CDR1 and CDR2 sequences are GTSNPN and SVGIG (reference sequence). DNA for the CDR3: TGTGCCTGGAGTGTATCGAGGACTCCTAGCTCTGGAAACACCATATATTTT. It translates to CAWSVSRTPSSGNTIYF.

This clone has only one observation. This CDR3 reads CASSSVGANVLTF. In nucleotides, the CDR3 is TGTGCCAGCAGCTCAGTAGGGGCCAACGTCCTGACTTTC. The chain uses TRBV5-4 and TRBJ2-6, with D hard to call. V lost 3 bases and J lost 4, with 5 bases in between. This CDR3 is 13 amino acids long. CDR1 and CDR2 (germline): SGHNT, YYREEE (reference sequence).

The chain carries TRBV7-2 and TRBJ2-3, with 12 bases fitting TRBD2. Germline V gives CDR1 SGHTA, CDR2 FQGNSA. The CDR3 contains 16 residues. V lost 5 bases, J lost 5 bases, and 8 bases stayed unmatched. CDR3 in amino acids: CASSPLPSGRVDTQYF. CDR3 DNA sequence: TGTGCCAGCAGCCCCCTGCCTAGCGGGAGGGTAGATACGCAGTATTTT.

This chain uses TRBV5-6 with TRBJ1-1; tentative D call: TRBD1 (5 bases). The CDR3 is made up of 14 amino acids. Trimming shortened V by 4 bases and J by 1 base, and 11 bases separated the two germline ends. Germline V CDR1 and CDR2: SGHDT, YYEEEE. As DNA, the CDR3 is TGTGCCAGCAGCCCCTGGGGGGGGAACACTGAAGCTTTCTTT. It codes for CASSPWGGNTEAFF. The full variable domain, its missing parts supplied by reference TRBV5-6 and TRBJ1-1, is DAGVTQSPTHLIKTRGQQVTLRCSPKSGHDTVSWYQQALGQGPQFIFQYYEEEERQRGNFPDRFSGHQFPNYSSELNVNALLLGDSALYLCASSPWGGNTEAFFGQGTRLTVV.

The chain recombines TRBV5-5 with TRBJ2-5; TRBD1 aligns across 7 bases. Per the germline V gene, CDR1 is SGHKS and CDR2 is YYEKEE (reference sequence). This CDR3 contains 13 residues. The trim removed 0 bases at V and 4 bases at J, leaving 0 bases unmatched. Here the CDR3 reads CASSLGQGETQYF. The CDR3 coding sequence is TGTGCCAGCAGCTTGGGACAGGGAGAGACCCAGTACTTC.

The V call is TRBV29-1, the J call TRBJ1-2; D ambiguous. The CDR3 is made up of 13 amino acids. Germline-derived CDR1 and CDR2 are SQVTM and ANQGSEA. V lost 5 bases and J 6 bases, leaving 16 bases between the germline ends. Here the CDR3 DNA reads TGCAGCGTTCCCCTACAGTCTTCAGATGGCTACACCTTC. Protein product: CSVPLQSSDGYTF.